These 20 T cell receptor beta chains were all obtained from the same sample, sequenced in a study of cytomegalovirus exposure and HLA in healthy donors. PCR employed 60 Vbeta and 13 Jbeta primers. The assay was immunoSEQ multiplex PCR, and TCRdb's table has in-frame clones only and misses some. There are roughly 93,000 clones in the sample; around 72% occur only once, and about 2% lies in the top ten. Source material: PBMCs. Every receptor here comes from a male donor in good health and CMV-seronegative.

This clone is a singleton in its sample. The chain couples TRBV7-8 to TRBJ1-1; TRBD1 aligns across 7 bases. CDR3 length: 15 residues. V lost 0 bases, J lost 3 bases, and 4 bases stayed unmatched. In germline, CDR1 is SGHVS, CDR2 FQNEAQ. Here the CDR3 reads CASSLAGRGDTEAFF. The CDR3 DNA sequence: TGTGCCAGCAGCTTAGCGGGCAGGGGGGACACTGAAGCTTTCTTT.

This chain links TRBV28 with TRBJ1-2; 7 nucleotides match TRBD1. V trimming: 5 bases; J trimming: 7 bases; junction bases outside the gene matches: 7. The CDR3 is made up of 13 amino acids. Germline values: CDR1 MDHEN, CDR2 SYDVKM. The CDR3 region has the DNA TGTGCCAGCAGTCTGGGACAGACGGGTGGCTACACCTTC. Encoded protein: CASSLGQTGGYTF.

The CDR3 sequence: CASSSEDGGQPQHF. The CDR3 DNA reads as TGCGCCAGCAGCTCCGAAGATGGTGGCCAGCCCCAGCATTTT. This chain joins TRBV5-1 and TRBJ1-5; D not certain. The CDR3 sequence is 14 residues long. Germline assignment: CDR1 SGHRS and CDR2 YFSETQ. Trimming left V 3 bases short and J 7 bases short, with 14 bases between.

This rearrangement joins TRBV28 to TRBJ1-5; D not certain. The CDR3 is made up of 13 amino acids. Germline V gene lookup returns CDR1 MDHEN and CDR2 SYDVKM. Trimming took off 7 bases at V and 6 bases at J, with 13 bases between the two ends. The CDR3 DNA reads TGTGCCAGCAAATTAACAGTAGGTCAGCCCCAGCATTTT. Amino acid sequence: CASKLTVGQPQHF.

V is TRBV4-3 and J is TRBJ1-4; D may be TRBD1 (5 bases). Looked up from germline, CDR1 is LGHNA and CDR2 is YSLEER. Trimming left V 0 bases short and J 7 bases short, with 15 bases between. The CDR3 contains 16 residues. The CDR3 DNA reads as TGCGCCAGCAGCCAAGATCGGTCTACAGGTGGTGAAAAACTGTTTTTT. This gives the protein CASSQDRSTGGEKLFF.

This chain connects TRBV6-1 to TRBJ2-7, with D perhaps matching TRBD2 (6 bases). Trimming pared 5 bases from V and 0 bases from J, leaving 11 bases between. The CDR3 contains 14 residues. Germline CDR1 and CDR2: MNHNS and SASEGT. The CDR3 reads CASSRELSSYEQYF. CDR3 in DNA: TGTGCCAGCAGTCGGGAGTTAAGCTCCTACGAGCAGTACTTC.

V gene TRBV30 combines with J gene TRBJ2-2, with 9 nucleotides matching TRBD2. The germline V gene has CDR1 GTSNPN and CDR2 SVGIG (reference sequence). V was clipped by 8 bases and J by 7 bases; unmatched bases: 14. The CDR3 is made up of 15 amino acids. This chain's CDR3 is CAQTGTSRRDGELFF. The CDR3, as DNA: TGTGCCCAAACCGGGACTAGCCGACGAGACGGGGAGCTGTTTTTT.

The chain is built from TRBV7-2 and TRBJ2-7; D perhaps matches TRBD2 (6 bases). The CDR3 has 14 amino acids. Trimming removed 0 bases from V and 2 bases from J, with 8 bases in between. CDR1 and CDR2 (germline): SGHTA, FQGNSA. CDR3 sequence reads: CASSLAAGPYEQYF. CDR3 DNA sequence: TGTGCCAGCAGCTTAGCAGCGGGCCCCTACGAGCAGTACTTC.

The chain combines TRBV4-1 with TRBJ1-2, with 7 bases aligning to TRBD1. CDR1 is MGHRA and CDR2 is YSYEKL in the germline V gene. J gave up 3 bases and V 2 bases, and 6 bases lay outside the gene matches. The CDR3 has 15 residues. CDR3 bases: TGCGCCAGCAGCCAACGGGACAGCGGCGACTATGGCTACACCTTC. Its translation: CASSQRDSGDYGYTF.

The chain uses TRBV9 and TRBJ2-5; D possibly corresponds to TRBD2 (6 bases). Trimming removed 0 bases at V and 2 bases at J, with 17 bases between. The CDR3 is 17 residues long. Germline CDR1 is SGDLS and CDR2 is YYNGEE. CDR3 residues: CASSVAPDRELQETQYF. For the CDR3, the DNA is TGTGCCAGCAGCGTAGCCCCAGACCGGGAGTTACAAGAGACCCAGTACTTC.

The chain links TRBV6-5 to TRBJ2-1; TRBD2 aligns across 8 bases. The CDR3 runs to 16 residues. V dropped 1 base and J dropped 2; count of bases not matched to a gene: 4. The V gene's germline CDR1 is MNHEY and CDR2 SVGAGI. CDR3 nucleotide sequence: TGTGCCAGCAGTTACTATACTAGCGGAGCCTACAATGAGCAGTTCTTC. The encoded protein is CASSYYTSGAYNEQFF.

This clone was seen a few times. The chain employs TRBV5-1 and TRBJ2-7; D unclear. The CDR3 has 18 residues. The V gene's germline CDR1 is SGHRS and CDR2 YFSETQ. V lost 1 base and J 2 bases, leaving 22 bases between the germline ends. This CDR3 reads CASSLSVPVGPGTYEQYF. The CDR3 nucleotides are TGCGCCAGCAGCTTGTCGGTTCCAGTCGGTCCAGGAACCTACGAGCAGTACTTC.

The V call is TRBV7-2, the J call TRBJ2-3; TRBD1 is a possible D gene (6 bases). This CDR3 has 17 residues. Germline CDR1 SGHTA, CDR2 FQGNSA. V gave up 0 bases and J gave up 2 bases, with 15 bases separating them. The CDR3 region has the DNA TGTGCCAGCAGCTTAGCAAGACAGGTTGGGGTCACAGATACGCAGTATTTT. Translated, it gives CASSLARQVGVTDTQYF.

As regards this clone: An end of the junction differs from the germline gene, which may be a read error. This chain uses TRBV4-1 with TRBJ1-2; D is ambiguous. This CDR3 region has 14 residues. Germline V CDR1 and CDR2: MGHRA, YSYEKL. In DNA form, the CDR3 reads TGCGCCGGCAGCCAACATCAGGTGGGCTATGGCTACACCTTC. As protein: CAGSQHQVGYGYTF.

The V call is TRBV19, the J call TRBJ1-3, with D uncertain. The germline V gene has CDR1 LNHDA and CDR2 SQIVND (reference sequence). V was shortened by 7 bases and J by 2 bases, with 18 bases between the two germline ends. CDR3 length equals 16 residues. CDR3 amino acids: CASIPRSGAAGNTIYF. DNA for the CDR3: TGTGCCAGTATCCCTAGGTCGGGAGCGGCTGGAAACACCATATATTTT. Full variable domain (missing parts from reference TRBV19 and TRBJ1-3): DGGITQSPKYLFRKEGQNVTLSCEQNLNHDAMYWYRQDPGQGLRLIYYSQIVNDFQKGDIAEGYSVSREKKESFPLTVTSAQKNPTAFYLCASIPRSGAAGNTIYFGEGSWLTVV.

The chain combines TRBV6-5 with TRBJ2-1, with D perhaps matching TRBD1 (5 bases). The CDR3 is made up of 13 amino acids. V dropped 5 bases and J dropped 4 bases, with 9 bases sitting between them. Germline V gene data show CDR1 as MNHEY and CDR2 as SVGAGI. The CDR3 nucleotides are TGTGCCAGCAGTCCGAGGACATACAATGAGCAGTTCTTC. Protein: CASSPRTYNEQFF.

This chain uses TRBV11-2 with TRBJ2-7; 8 bases agree with TRBD2. V gave up 4 bases and J gave up 2 bases; unmatched junction bases: 7. The germline V gene encodes CDR1 SGHAT and CDR2 FQNNGV. This CDR3 spans 15 amino acids. CDR3 in DNA: TGTGCCAGCAGCTCGGGGGGGCACTCAACCTACGAGCAGTACTTC. It codes for CASSSGGHSTYEQYF.

The chain uses TRBV5-6 and TRBJ2-1, with 8 nucleotides matching TRBD1. The CDR3 covers 14 residues. The V segment lost 2 bases and the J segment 9 bases; nucleotides outside the gene matches: 7. Germline assignment: CDR1 SGHDT and CDR2 YYEEEE. CDR3 nucleotides: TGTGCCAGCAGCTTTCAGACAGGGGCCGGTGAGCAGTTCTTC. Its protein product is CASSFQTGAGEQFF. Variable domain in full (rest from reference TRBV5-6 and TRBJ2-1): DAGVTQSPTHLIKTRGQQVTLRCSPKSGHDTVSWYQQALGQGPQFIFQYYEEEERQRGNFPDRFSGHQFPNYSSELNVNALLLGDSALYLCASSFQTGAGEQFFGPGTRLTVL.

V and J are TRBV4-3 and TRBJ2-1; D may be TRBD2 (6 bases). The CDR3 is 17 amino acids. Germline V gene data show CDR1 as LGHNA and CDR2 as YSLEER. Trimming took 0 bases from V and 4 from J, leaving 16 bases between them. CDR3 loop: CASSQELRDWRYNEQFF. For the CDR3, the DNA is TGCGCCAGCAGCCAAGAACTCCGGGACTGGAGATACAATGAGCAGTTCTTC.

The rearrangement links TRBV30 to TRBJ2-5; D perhaps matches TRBD1 (6 bases). The ends were cut back, 4 bases at V and 4 bases at J, with 10 bases in the middle. The CDR3 runs to 12 residues. Per germline, CDR1 GTSNPN and CDR2 SVGIG (reference sequence). The chain's CDR3 is CAWTPGVETQYF. The DNA of the CDR3 is TGTGCCTGGACTCCAGGGGTAGAGACCCAGTACTTC.